In its sample, the clone carrying this T cell receptor beta chain was seen many times. Its antigen is as yet unknown. These data originate in a study of T-cell reconstitution after alpha-beta-depleted transplantation in children. General observations from the study: Most T-cell counts and diversity one year after the transplant came from T cells that were newly produced. Certain patients had high TCRbeta diversity at day 60, and it came from recipient T cells and thymic progenitors that survived. Two months or so post-transplant, alpha-beta T cells reportedly derived from several hundred expanded graft clones.

This sample's TCRbeta library carried unique molecular identifier barcodes. One entry per CDR3 protein results from TCRdb running MiXCR on the PCR reads. The sample gives hundreds of thousands of distinct CDR3 sequences, about 8.2% of which show up once; under 40% is in the top ten. This CDR3 comprises 12 residues. V was clipped by 3 bases and J by 4 bases, with 7 bases between them. The J gene is TRBJ2-7, the V gene TRBV12-3 or TRBV12-4; D call uncertain. Sequences were derived from PBMCs, mostly from graft donor cells, sampled 360 days after TCRalphabeta/CD19-depleted stem cell transplant. This TCR was recovered from a male patient aged 2 to 10 who had a stem cell transplant for acute myeloid leukemia, so the T cells may come from the graft donor. CDR3 DNA: TGTGCCAGCAGTTTGAGGCCGTACGAGCAGTACTTC. Protein: CASSLRPYEQYF.